Shown below are 26 T cell receptor beta chains from a single sample sequenced in a study of blood T cell repertoires in COVID-19 (TCRdb year 2020). The library was prepared using the immunoSEQ multiplex PCR assay. TCRdb re-hosts the immuneACCESS table, in-frame sequences only. Its copies lack some clones; in the studies checked, an unresolved V gene accounts for under half of them, and the cause for the rest is not known. Counted in this sample were 35,000 to 50,000 clones; roughly 84% of them appeared once. The ten top clones hold over 4% of the sample. Sequencing was done on a sample of peripheral blood. These receptors were collected from a woman aged 70 to 79 with acute or convalescent COVID-19.

V gene TRBV10-2 combines with J gene TRBJ2-3, with D possibly TRBD1 on 5 matching bases. This CDR3 spans 15 amino acids. CDR1 and CDR2 (germline): WSHSY, SAAADI. V was trimmed by 7 bases and J by 1 base, leaving 15 bases between them. Written as DNA, the CDR3 is TGCGCCAGCATAAGTGGCAGGGTGGGCACAGATACGCAGTATTTT. Translation gives CASISGRVGTDTQYF.

The CDR3 sequence is CASSVGREGPYNEQFF. The DNA of the CDR3 is TGTGCCAGCAGCGTAGGTCGGGAGGGCCCCTACAATGAGCAGTTCTTC. The chain has TRBV9 and TRBJ2-1; TRBD2 aligns across 8 bases. V lost 0 bases, J lost 2 bases, and 4 bases stayed unmatched. In germline, CDR1 is SGDLS, CDR2 YYNGEE. CDR3 length: 16 residues.

The rearrangement uses TRBV6-2 or TRBV6-3 and TRBJ2-3; D perhaps matches TRBD1 (5 bases). Germline-derived CDR1 and CDR2 are MNHEY and SVGEGT. The V and J ends lost 2 bases and 8 bases respectively, with 14 bases between them. This CDR3 has 14 amino acids. The CDR3 DNA reads TGTGCCAGCAGTTACGGTCGGGCCCAGGGTACGCAGTATTTT. As protein: CASSYGRAQGTQYF.

This clone was detected only a few times. The chain is built from TRBV28 and TRBJ2-2; 7 nucleotides agree with TRBD2. Germline CDR1 is MDHEN and CDR2 is SYDVKM. The CDR3 sequence is 15 residues long. V shed 5 bases, J shed 0 bases, and the junction held 3 bases outside the gene matches. The CDR3 DNA follows: TGTGCCAGCAGTCCAGCGGGACCGAACACCGGGGAGCTGTTTTTT. It translates to CASSPAGPNTGELFF.

This sequence joins TRBV7-3 and TRBJ2-5; TRBD2 aligns across 15 bases. Per the germline V gene, CDR1 is SGHTA and CDR2 is FQGTGA. This CDR3 contains 15 residues. Trimming cost V 5 bases and J 5 bases; bases outside gene matches: 3. CDR3 in amino acids: CASSLGTSGRETQYF. CDR3 sequence (DNA): TGTGCCAGCAGCCTAGGGACTAGCGGGAGGGAGACCCAGTACTTC.

J is TRBJ1-5 and V is TRBV6-5; TRBD1 agrees at 7 bases. Germline V gene data show CDR1 as MNHEY and CDR2 as SVGAGI. This CDR3 has 14 residues. The trim removed 0 bases at V and 6 bases at J, leaving 2 bases unmatched. The CDR3 sequence is CASSYSQGVQPQHF. The CDR3 nucleotides read TGTGCCAGCAGTTACTCGCAGGGGGTTCAGCCCCAGCATTTT.

The V call is TRBV30, the J call TRBJ1-5, with 7 bases fitting TRBD1. CDR3 length: 15 amino acids. Germline CDR1 reads GTSNPN; CDR2 reads SVGIG (reference sequence). V lost 2 bases to trimming and J lost 2 bases; unmatched junction nucleotides: 6. CDR3 sequence reads: CAWSQGDSRNQPQHF. The CDR3 region has the DNA TGTGCCTGGAGTCAAGGGGACAGTCGCAATCAGCCCCAGCATTTT.

This clone was detected only a few times. The V call is TRBV3-1 (or the pseudogene TRBV3-2), the J call TRBJ2-2; possibly TRBD2 for D (5 bases). The CDR3 contains 14 residues. Trimming shortened V by 6 bases and J by 1 base, and 9 bases separated the two germline ends. Germline CDR1 LGHDT, CDR2 YNNKEL (reference sequence). Written as DNA, the CDR3 is TGTGCCAGCAGTGGACTTCTGAACACCGGGGAGCTGTTTTTT. Translated, it gives CASSGLLNTGELFF.

This clone was detected once. The genes are TRBV6-1 and TRBJ1-3; D is perhaps TRBD1 (5 bases). The length of the CDR3 is 13 residues. With 3 bases removed from V and 4 bases from J, the gap between germline ends came to 7 bases. Germline assignment: CDR1 MNHNS and CDR2 SASEGT. CDR3 loop: CASSDRVGNTIYF. CDR3 coding DNA: TGTGCCAGCAGTGACAGGGTCGGAAACACCATATATTTT.

Concerning this clone: This sample also contains other DNA sequences that code for the same CDR3. The chain is built from TRBV6-1 and TRBJ2-1; 12 bases fit TRBD2. CDR1 and CDR2 from the germline V gene are MNHNS and SASEGT. The CDR3 is 15 residues long. V trimming: 2 bases; J trimming: 9 bases; junction bases outside the gene matches: 5. The CDR3 is CASSESSGRAIEQFF. In DNA, the CDR3 is TGTGCCAGCAGTGAATCTAGCGGGAGGGCGATTGAGCAGTTCTTC.

This rearrangement joins TRBV9 to TRBJ2-3; a possible D gene is TRBD2 (6 bases). The V gene lost 4 bases and the J gene lost 1 base, with 13 bases spanning the gap. CDR3 length equals 15 residues. The V gene's germline CDR1 is SGDLS and CDR2 YYNGEE. The CDR3 DNA reads as TGTGCCAGCAGCCAAGGACTAATTGGCACAGATACGCAGTATTTT. The encoded protein is CASSQGLIGTDTQYF.

The chain employs TRBV27 and TRBJ1-1; the D gene is possibly TRBD1 (6 bases). This CDR3 comprises 15 residues. Germline CDR1 reads MNHEY; CDR2 reads SMNVEV (reference sequence). The V end was cut by 4 bases, the J end by 5 bases, with 17 bases between. CDR3 sequence: CASSSATGFGTEAFF. DNA for the CDR3: TGTGCCAGCAGTTCCGCGACAGGTTTCGGGACTGAAGCTTTCTTT.

V gene TRBV28 combines with J gene TRBJ1-3, with TRBD1 matching 7 bases. V lost 6 bases to trimming and J lost 4 bases; unmatched junction nucleotides: 9. The CDR3 contains 15 residues. The germline V gene encodes CDR1 MDHEN and CDR2 SYDVKM. The chain's CDR3 is CASRRDRASGNTIYF. CDR3 nucleotides: TGTGCCAGCAGACGTGACAGGGCTTCGGGAAACACCATATATTTT. Looking up the rest from reference TRBV28 and TRBJ1-3 gives the full variable domain: DVKVTQSSRYLVKRTGEKVFLECVQDMDHENMFWYRQDPGLGLRLIYFSYDVKMKEKGDIPEGYSVSREKKERFSLILESASTNQTSMYLCASRRDRASGNTIYFGEGSWLTVV.

V is TRBV25-1 and J is TRBJ2-7, with 9 bases lining up with TRBD1. Looked up from germline, CDR1 is MGHDK and CDR2 is SYGVNS. J was trimmed by 6 bases and V by 4 bases; bases with no gene match: 10. The CDR3 contains 15 residues. Here the CDR3 reads CASSAQGTGLGEQYF. As DNA, the CDR3 is TGTGCCAGCAGTGCTCAGGGGACAGGGTTGGGCGAGCAGTACTTC.

V and J are TRBV6-6 and TRBJ1-1; a weak D match, TRBD1 (5 bases). The CDR3 is made up of 14 amino acids. V dropped 6 bases and J dropped 1 base, with 12 bases sitting between them. The germline CDR1 and CDR2 sequences are MNHNY and SVGAGI (reference sequence). CDR3 residues: CASSLTGSNTEAFF. The CDR3 DNA is TGTGCCAGCAGCCTCACAGGATCGAACACTGAAGCTTTCTTT.

The chain recombines TRBV7-9 with TRBJ2-1; D is ambiguous. The CDR3 sequence is 11 residues long. Deletions cut 2 bases from V and 10 bases from J, with 6 bases between. Germline lookup yields CDR1 SEHNR and CDR2 FQNEAQ (reference sequence). CDR3 residues: CASSLYREQFF. The CDR3 DNA reads TGTGCCAGCAGCTTATATCGGGAGCAGTTCTTC. The entire variable domain, with the rest obtained from reference TRBV7-9 and TRBJ2-1, is as follows: DTGVSQNPRHKITKRGQNVTFRCDPISEHNRLYWYRQTLGQGPEFLTYFQNEAQLEKSRLLSDRFSAERPKGSFSTLEIQRTEQGDSAMYLCASSLYREQFFGPGTRLTVL.

The chain couples TRBV2 to TRBJ1-2; 8 bases map to TRBD1. V lost 9 bases to trimming and J lost 7 bases; unmatched junction nucleotides: 10. CDR3 length equals 13 residues. The germline V gene encodes CDR1 SNHLY and CDR2 FYNNEI. CDR3 protein: CASSPDRGGGYTF. The CDR3 DNA reads TGTGCCAGTTCTCCAGACAGGGGTGGTGGCTACACCTTC.

Points on this clone: Mismatch with germline at one junction end may stem from a read error. As DNA, the CDR3 is TGTGCCAGCAATTACGGTGGCTTACAGGGATCGGGGGAGCTGTTTTTT. Translating gives CASNYGGLQGSGELFF. This chain connects TRBV6-5 to TRBJ2-2, with a tentative D call TRBD1 (6 bases). The CDR3 spans 16 residues. Germline CDR1 reads MNHEY; CDR2 reads SVGAGI.

The gene calls are TRBV27 and TRBJ2-1, with 7 positions matching TRBD2. From germline, CDR1 is MNHEY and CDR2 SMNVEV (reference sequence). The V gene end was trimmed by 10 bases and the J gene end by 4 bases; junction bases not matched to a gene: 13. The CDR3 length is 15 residues. The CDR3 nucleotides read TGTGCCACCAAGACCCCGACTAGCAATTACAATGAGCAGTTCTTC. This gives the protein CATKTPTSNYNEQFF.

This rearrangement joins TRBV5-4 to TRBJ2-2, with D unresolved. V lost 9 bases, J lost 0 bases, and 9 bases lay in between. This CDR3 spans 13 amino acids. Looked up from germline, CDR1 is SGHNT and CDR2 is YYREEE (reference sequence). The CDR3 reads CATSPTNTGELFF. CDR3 DNA: TGTGCCACCAGTCCAACGAACACCGGGGAGCTGTTTTTT.

This clone appeared a few times. The chain uses TRBV4-1 and TRBJ2-7, with TRBD2 identical over 14 bases. CDR1 and CDR2 (germline): MGHRA, YSYEKL. The CDR3 is 16 residues long. Losses at the gene ends were 1 base for V and 3 bases for J; bases not matched to a gene: 2. CDR3 sequence: CASSQGLAGGNYEQYF. CDR3 nucleotides: TGCGCCAGCAGCCAAGGACTAGCGGGAGGGAACTACGAGCAGTACTTC.

This chain uses TRBV21-1 with TRBJ2-3; the table names TRBD1, a call not compared with the DNA. TRBV21-1 is assigned pseudogene status. The CDR3 totals 15 residues. CDR3 loop: CASSKRYRPTDTQYF. CDR3 coding DNA: TGTGCCAGCAGCAAACGGTACAGACCCACAGATACGCAGTATTTT.

The chain recombines TRBV5-1 with TRBJ2-7, with 8 bases lining up with TRBD2. Trimming at V came to 0 bases and at J to 7 bases, leaving 6 bases not matched to a gene. Germline V gives CDR1 SGHRS, CDR2 YFSETQ. This CDR3 contains 14 residues. This CDR3 is CASSLDGRAWEQYF. The CDR3 DNA is TGCGCCAGCAGCTTGGACGGGAGGGCCTGGGAGCAGTACTTC.

In this sample, this clone turned up once. The rearrangement joins TRBV6-2 or TRBV6-3 to TRBJ2-1; TRBD2 matches at 7 bases. This CDR3 is built from 15 residues. V trimming: 4 bases; J trimming: 0 bases; junction bases outside the gene matches: 3. Germline assignment: CDR1 MNHEY and CDR2 SVGEGT. CDR3 in amino acids: CASSLLASSYNEQFF. CDR3 sequence (DNA): TGTGCCAGCAGTTTACTAGCGAGCTCCTACAATGAGCAGTTCTTC.

The V gene is TRBV6-5, the J gene TRBJ2-1; 7 bases map to TRBD2. V was pared by 2 bases and J by 2 bases, with 3 bases of the junction left unmatched. In germline, CDR1 is MNHEY, CDR2 SVGAGI. The CDR3 has 15 amino acids. The CDR3 loop reads CASSYGAGAYNEQFF. CDR3 DNA sequence: TGTGCCAGCAGTTACGGTGCGGGGGCCTACAATGAGCAGTTCTTC.

The chain employs TRBV11-2 and TRBJ2-6; 7 bases are shared with TRBD1. V shed 5 bases, J shed 2 bases, and the junction held 6 bases outside the gene matches. CDR3 length equals 16 residues. CDR1 is SGHAT, CDR2 FQNNGV, per germline. The CDR3 nucleotides read TGTGCCAGCAGCCGGACAGGAGGAACTGGGGCCAACGTCCTGACTTTC. Translated: CASSRTGGTGANVLTF.